The count of the clone carrying this T cell receptor beta chain is one. This entry belongs to a study of OX40 agonist ivuxolimab in advanced cancers. Study at large: Patients received ivuxolimab, an intravenous treatment, every 2 weeks at 0.01 to 10 mg/kg.

The repertoire was sequenced with immunoSEQ multiplex PCR; TCRdb's copy has only in-frame clones and lacks some. In the table there are roughly 70,000 clones, approximately 78% of which are singletons. The ends lost 6 bases at V and 0 bases at J; junction bases unmatched: 4. Germline V CDR1 and CDR2: SNHLY, FYNNEI. This CDR3 comprises 15 residues. The TCR comes from an adult with an advanced solid tumor such as melanoma, head and neck, liver or kidney cancer. The V gene is TRBV2, the J gene TRBJ1-5; 8 bases fit TRBD1. The sequences come from CD4+ or CD8+ T cells sorted from blood, collected in a trial of the OX40 agonist ivuxolimab. The CDR3: CASSGQGTSNQPQHF. The CDR3 bases are TGTGCCAGCAGCGGACAGGGAACTAGCAATCAGCCCCAGCATTTT.